These T cell receptor beta chains were read from a single sample in a study of T cells in Graves' hyperthyroidism and ophthalmopathy. One entry per CDR3 protein, called by TCRdb with MiXCR from the multiplex PCR reads. In the table there are around 690,000 distinct CDR3 sequences, roughly 17% of which are singletons. The specimen sequenced was blood. These TCRs come from a man over 45 with Graves' hyperthyroidism. The CDR3 runs from the conserved cysteine through the conserved F or W. D genes are given only for firm matches. Only part of the rows carry a size: once, few, many, or a class if the clone is expanded.

clone size	V gene	J gene	D gene	CDR3 protein	CDR3 DNA
many	TRBV5-5	TRBJ1-1	.	CASSPMGLSNTEAFF	TGTGCCAGCAGTCCAATGGGGCTGTCGAACACTGAAGCTTTCTTT
.	TRBV9	TRBJ2-1	TRBD2	CASSALKGTSYYNEQFF	TGTGCCAGCAGCGCACTCAAAGGGACTAGCTACTACAATGAGCAGTTCTTC
few	TRBV9	TRBJ2-1	.	CASSVGSSGPIYNEQFF	TGTGCCAGCAGCGTAGGTAGTAGCGGTCCCATTTACAATGAGCAGTTCTTC
.	TRBV6-1	TRBJ2-3	TRBD2	CASSGLAGGMDTQYF	TGTGCCAGCAGTGGTTTAGCGGGAGGGATGGATACGCAGTATTTT
.	TRBV6-5	TRBJ1-6	.	CASSYMDYNSPLHF	TGTGCCAGCAGTTACATGGATTATAATTCACCCCTCCACTTT
.	TRBV2	TRBJ1-2	.	CASRDFPGPYGYIF	TGTGCCAGCAGGGACTTCCCGGGGCCCTATGGCTACATCTTC
.	TRBV5-6	TRBJ2-7	TRBD2	CASSSSGLAGGPTYEQCF	TGTGCCAGCAGCTCGTCGGGACTAGCGGGAGGGCCGACCTACGAGCAGTGCTTC
many	TRBV2	TRBJ1-2	TRBD1	CASRPGTGPLNYGYTF	TGTGCCAGCAGACCCGGGACAGGGCCGTTAAACTATGGCTACACCTTC
many	TRBV27	TRBJ2-2	TRBD2	CASSLAGVPGELFF	TGTGCCAGCAGTCTCGCGGGAGTCCCCGGGGAGCTGTTTTTT
.	TRBV5-5	TRBJ1-2	.	CASSLDRQRDYLYGYTF	TGTGCCAGCAGCTTAGACCGACAGCGGGACTACCTCTATGGCTACACCTTC
many	TRBV7-3	TRBJ2-7	.	CASSLAGASEQYF	TGTGCCAGCAGCTTGGCAGGGGCCAGCGAGCAGTACTTC
.	TRBV12-3/TRBV12-4	TRBJ2-7	.	CASSLGLTDSYEQYF	TGTGCCAGCAGTCTAGGGCTGACAGACTCCTACGAGCAGTACTTC
many	TRBV6-1	TRBJ2-7	.	CATAEVSGAPYEQYF	TGTGCCACCGCAGAAGTCTCTGGGGCGCCCTACGAGCAGTACTTC
few	TRBV6-2/TRBV6-3	TRBJ2-7	TRBD2	CASSYSSGRSHEQYF	TGTGCCAGCAGTTACTCTAGCGGGAGGAGTCACGAGCAGTACTTC
many	TRBV6-6	TRBJ2-7	.	CASSYLGRESEQYF	TGTGCCAGCAGTTACTTGGGCAGGGAGTCCGAGCAGTACTTC
many	TRBV12-3/TRBV12-4	TRBJ1-2	TRBD1	CASSLTGGQTEGYTF	TGTGCCAGCAGTTTAACAGGGGGCCAGACCGAGGGCTACACCTTC
many	TRBV2	TRBJ2-3	.	CASRGAADTQYF	TGTGCCAGCAGGGGAGCGGCAGATACGCAGTATTTT
.	TRBV11-2	TRBJ2-7	.	CASSLTTGKEYEQYF	TGTGCCAGCAGCTTGACGACCGGAAAAGAATACGAGCAGTACTTC
few	TRBV3-1	TRBJ2-1	TRBD1	CASSPNAGTGQFF	TGTGCCAGCAGCCCGAACGCTGGGACAGGCCAGTTCTTC
.	TRBV5-6	TRBJ1-2	TRBD1	CASSLVAGQGNYGYTF	TGTGCCAGCAGCTTAGTAGCCGGACAGGGGAACTATGGCTACACCTTC
many	TRBV29-1	TRBJ2-1	.	CSVDLVPGRHEQFF	TGCAGCGTTGATTTGGTTCCAGGGCGCCATGAGCAGTTCTTC
many	TRBV14	TRBJ2-3	TRBD2	CASSQDYASGRLDTQYF	TGTGCCAGCAGCCAAGATTACGCCAGCGGGAGGTTAGATACGCAGTATTTT
many	TRBV10-3	TRBJ1-1	.	CAISAGANTEAFF	TGTGCCATCAGTGCAGGGGCTAACACTGAAGCTTTCTTT
.	TRBV14	TRBJ2-3	.	CASSQWWGSTDTQYF	TGTGCCAGCAGCCAGTGGTGGGGGAGCACAGATACGCAGTATTTT
few	TRBV24-1	TRBJ1-1	TRBD1	CATKITGGTEAFF	TGTGCCACCAAGATTACAGGGGGGACTGAAGCTTTCTTT
.	TRBV10-3	TRBJ1-2	.	CAISASLGKGRFETNYGYTF	TGTGCCATCAGTGCCTCCCTTGGAAAGGGGCGATTTGAGACTAACTATGGCTACACCTTC
.	TRBV27	TRBJ1-5	TRBD1	CASSHLGQDGFNQPQHF	TGTGCCAGCAGCCACCTAGGACAGGACGGGTTTAATCAGCCCCAGCATTTT
few	TRBV5-6	TRBJ1-2	.	CASSLLSTFGYTF	TGTGCCAGCAGCTTGCTTTCCACGTTTGGCTACACCTTC
many	TRBV6-2/TRBV6-3	TRBJ2-2	TRBD2	CASSSGGLAGIANTGELFF	TGTGCCAGCAGTTCCGGGGGACTAGCGGGAATAGCGAACACCGGGGAGCTGTTTTTT
few	TRBV3-1	TRBJ2-7	.	CASSQQADTAYEQYF	TGTGCCAGCAGCCAACAAGCGGACACTGCGTACGAGCAGTACTTC
.	TRBV28	TRBJ2-7	.	CASSFKGEQYF	TGTGCCAGCAGTTTCAAGGGGGAGCAGTACTTC
many	TRBV7-2	TRBJ2-1	TRBD2	CASSPRLAGGNNEQFF	TGTGCCAGCAGCCCGCGACTAGCGGGGGGCAACAATGAGCAGTTCTTC
.	TRBV12-5	TRBJ1-1	.	CASGFRATEAFF	TGTGCTAGTGGTTTCAGGGCGACTGAAGCTTTCTTT
few	TRBV18	TRBJ2-5	.	CASSPQVRGYQETQYF	TGTGCCAGCTCACCACAAGTTCGGGGCTACCAAGAGACCCAGTACTTC
many	TRBV10-3	TRBJ2-1	TRBD2	CAISEPYISGTSYNEQFF	TGTGCCATCAGTGAGCCGTACATTAGCGGGACCTCCTACAATGAGCAGTTCTTC
many	TRBV7-2	TRBJ1-4	.	CASSLVVSNEKLFF	TGTGCCAGCAGCTTAGTAGTTTCTAATGAAAAACTGTTTTTT
many	TRBV28	TRBJ2-2	.	CASSPPVGQKTGELFF	TGTGCCAGCAGTCCCCCCGTCGGGCAAAAGACCGGGGAGCTGTTTTTT
many	TRBV2	TRBJ2-5	TRBD2	CASSERSGRIQETQYF	TGTGCCAGCAGTGAAAGGAGCGGGAGGATTCAAGAGACCCAGTACTTC
.	TRBV11-3	TRBJ1-1	.	CASSLQPGRNTEAFF	TGTGCCAGCAGCTTACAGCCCGGAAGAAACACTGAAGCTTTCTTT
many	TRBV28	TRBJ1-1	.	CASSQAGKNTEAFF	TGTGCCAGCAGCCAGGCAGGGAAGAACACTGAAGCTTTCTTT
.	TRBV27	TRBJ2-7	TRBD2	CASSFIGRTSRYEQYF	TGTGCCAGCAGTTTTATCGGAAGGACTAGCAGATACGAGCAGTACTTC
many	TRBV12-3/TRBV12-4	TRBJ1-5	.	CASSLVDRYNQPQHF	TGTGCCAGCAGTTTGGTGGACAGATACAATCAGCCCCAGCATTTT